The sequence of this T cell receptor (beta chain) was determined in a study of PD-L1 blockade in urothelial cancer. Looking at the study overall: Study patients had been treated with 0 to 3 previous chemotherapy regimens.

With V trimmed by 4 bases and J by 6 bases, 5 bases remained unmatched. CDR1 is SGHKS and CDR2 is YYEKEE in the germline V gene (reference sequence). The CDR3 is 15 amino acids. Noted time point: pretreatment peripheral blood. Clones were read by immunoSEQ multiplex PCR, and TCRdb kept only the in-frame ones, dropping some. The sample has 45,000 to 65,000 clones; approximately 85% are singletons. The V and J genes are TRBV5-5 and TRBJ2-2; 11 bases agree with TRBD1. Sequencing was performed on PBMCs, taken around atezolizumab (anti-PD-L1) treatment. The receptor was isolated from a man in his sixties or seventies with urothelial cancer. Here the CDR3 DNA reads TGTGCCAGCAGCGGACAGGGGGCTATGGCCGGGGAGCTGTTTTTT. Encoded protein: CASSGQGAMAGELFF.